Here is one TCR beta chain with its context. Its matching antigen is unknown. This sample is part of a study of OX40 agonist ivuxolimab in advanced cancers. Study-wide context: Three patients got partial responses; one had hepatocellular carcinoma and two had cutaneous melanoma. Study-wide results and caveats: The antigens recognized by the expanded peripheral T cells, that is their antigen specificity, were not determined.

Produced via immunoSEQ multiplex PCR; TCRdb's table is partial and in-frame only. The sample carries about 48,000 clones, around nine tenths recorded once. Per germline, CDR1 SGHDT and CDR2 YYEEEE. With V trimmed by 0 bases and J by 0 bases, 2 bases remained unmatched. The CDR3 consists of 16 residues. This clonotype originated in an adult with an advanced solid tumor such as melanoma, head and neck, liver or kidney cancer. Sequenced material: CD4+ or CD8+ T cells sorted from blood, taken in a trial of the OX40 agonist ivuxolimab. The chain has TRBV5-6 and TRBJ2-2; TRBD1 aligns across 7 bases. CDR3 protein: CASSLEQGANTGELFF. The DNA for the CDR3 is TGTGCCAGCAGCTTGGAGCAGGGGGCGAACACCGGGGAGCTGTTTTTT.